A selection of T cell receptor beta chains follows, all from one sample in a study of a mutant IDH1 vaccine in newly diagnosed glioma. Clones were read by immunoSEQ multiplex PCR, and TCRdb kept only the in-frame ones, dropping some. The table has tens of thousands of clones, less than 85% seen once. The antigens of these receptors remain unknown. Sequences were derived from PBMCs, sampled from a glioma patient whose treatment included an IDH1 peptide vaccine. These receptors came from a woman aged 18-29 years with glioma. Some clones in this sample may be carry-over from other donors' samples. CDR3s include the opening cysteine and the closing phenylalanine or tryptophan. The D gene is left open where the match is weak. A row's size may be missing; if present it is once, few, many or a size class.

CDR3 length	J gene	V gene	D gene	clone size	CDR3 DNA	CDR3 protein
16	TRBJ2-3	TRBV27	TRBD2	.	TGTGCCAGCAGCCTGCGGGGACTAACAATAATCGATACGCAGTATTTT	CASSLRGLTIIDTQYF
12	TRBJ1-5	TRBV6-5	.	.	TGTGCCAGCAGGGATGGCAATCAGCCCCAGCATTTT	CASRDGNQPQHF
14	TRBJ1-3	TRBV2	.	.	TGTGCCAGCCACGTTCGGCCCTCTGGAAACACCATATATTTT	CASHVRPSGNTIYF
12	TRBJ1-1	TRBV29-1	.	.	TGCAGCGTTGTTGGCGGGAGAACTGAAGCTTTCTTT	CSVVGGRTEAFF
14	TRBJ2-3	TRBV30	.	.	TGTGCCTGGAGTGGACTAGGGGGCACAGATACGCAGTATTTT	CAWSGLGGTDTQYF
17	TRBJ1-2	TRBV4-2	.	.	TGTGCCAGCAGCCAAGATCCAGGGCAGGAAGGCCTATGGGGCTACACCTTC	CASSQDPGQEGLWGYTF
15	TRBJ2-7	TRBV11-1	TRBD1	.	TGTGCCAGCAGCCCTGCGGACAGGGGATCCTACGAGCAGTACTTC	CASSPADRGSYEQYF
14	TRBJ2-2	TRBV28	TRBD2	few	TGTGCCAGCAGTCAGACTAGCGCGGCCGGGGAGCTGTTTTTT	CASSQTSAAGELFF
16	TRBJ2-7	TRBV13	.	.	TGTGCCAGCAGCAAGGGGACCCCATCAGGTCTTAGCCAGCAGTACTTC	CASSKGTPSGLSQQYF
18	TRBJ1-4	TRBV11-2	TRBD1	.	TGTGCCAGCAGCTTAGGATCCGTCCGGGACAGGGTTAATGAAAAACTGTTTTTT	CASSLGSVRDRVNEKLFF
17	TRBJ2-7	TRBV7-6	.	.	TGTGCCAGCAGCTCCCGTTGGGGGTCAAGTCTCAACTACGAGCAGTACTTC	CASSSRWGSSLNYEQYF
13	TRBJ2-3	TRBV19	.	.	TGTGCCAGTAGTATCCCCGGTGGGGCCCGGCAGTATTTT	CASSIPGGARQYF
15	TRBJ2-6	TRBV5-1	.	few	TGCGCCAGCAGGTCAGGAGTCTCTGGGGCCAACGTCCTGACTTTC	CASRSGVSGANVLTF
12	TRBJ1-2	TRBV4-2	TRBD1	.	TGTGCCAGCAGCCAGGGGACAGGGATCTACACCTTC	CASSQGTGIYTF
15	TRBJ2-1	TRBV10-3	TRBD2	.	TGTGCCATCAGTGATAGCGGGAGCTCCTACAATGAGCAGTTCTTC	CAISDSGSSYNEQFF
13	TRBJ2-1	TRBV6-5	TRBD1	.	TGTGCCAGCAGTTATGACAGGGGCAATGAGCAGTTCTTC	CASSYDRGNEQFF
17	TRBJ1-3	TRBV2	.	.	TGTGCCAGCACCCTAATGACCGTCACAAGCTCTGGAAACACCATATATTTT	CASTLMTVTSSGNTIYF